What follows are 14 T cell receptor beta chains derived from one specimen sequenced in a study of healthy donors' naive CD4 and CD8 T cells. Starting from approximately 500 ng of total RNA, TCR libraries were made with linear amplification. One entry per CDR3 protein, called by TCRdb with MiXCR from the reads. Of roughly 200,000 distinct CDR3 sequences listed, about 74% are singletons. The source material was naive CD4+ and CD8+ T cells sorted from blood, pooled from several donors. The source of these receptors is a pool of human donors in good health; the sample pools cells from several healthy donors.

This clonotype was observed a handful of times. The V call is TRBV29-1, the J call TRBJ2-7; no definite D call. CDR3 length: 12 amino acids. Per the germline V gene, CDR1 is SQVTM and CDR2 is ANQGSEA. Trimming took off 6 bases at V and 5 bases at J, with 14 bases between the two ends. DNA of the CDR3: TGCAGCGTGTGGACGGCCAGTGACGAGCAGTACTTC. It yields the protein CSVWTASDEQYF.

The genes are TRBV27 and TRBJ1-5; TRBD1 matches at 9 bases. V lost 5 bases and J lost 5; bases outside the gene matches: 7. Germline V gene sequence: CDR1 MNHEY, CDR2 SMNVEV (reference sequence). The CDR3 covers 15 residues. The CDR3, as DNA: TGTGCCAGCAGTCTGGGACAGGGCGTTGATCAGCCCCAGCATTTT. Translated: CASSLGQGVDQPQHF.

This clonotype was observed a few times. J is TRBJ1-2 and V is TRBV29-1; 7 bases line up with TRBD1. This CDR3 contains 14 residues. Germline trimming cut 1 base from V and 0 bases from J; bases unmatched to any gene: 2. The germline V gene has CDR1 SQVTM and CDR2 ANQGSEA. The DNA of the CDR3 is TGCAGCGTTGAAGTGACAGGGACTAACTATGGCTACACCTTC. Protein sequence: CSVEVTGTNYGYTF.

This rearrangement joins TRBV19 to TRBJ2-7; 9 bases fit TRBD1. Per germline, CDR1 LNHDA and CDR2 SQIVND (reference sequence). V lost 7 bases and J lost 5; bases outside the gene matches: 6. This CDR3 comprises 13 residues. CDR3 sequence (DNA): TGTGCCAGTACCGTGGGACAGGGCGACGAGCAGTACTTC. The encoded protein is CASTVGQGDEQYF.

The V and J genes are TRBV29-1 and TRBJ1-5, with D perhaps matching TRBD1 (5 bases). Germline CDR1 and CDR2: SQVTM and ANQGSEA. Trimming cost V 7 bases and J 6 bases, with 19 bases left between them. This CDR3 spans 14 amino acids. CDR3 nucleotides: TGCAGCGCCGCGGACGGGGCGGTAGGTCAGCCCCAGCATTTT. This translates into CSAADGAVGQPQHF.

The gene calls are TRBV12-5 and TRBJ1-5; D is unclear. Trimming shortened V by 0 bases and J by 5 bases, and 17 bases separated the two germline ends. This CDR3 has 17 amino acids. Per germline, CDR1 LGHNT and CDR2 FRNRAP. CDR3 sequence reads: CASGLVLRRAKHQPQHF. CDR3 bases: TGTGCTAGTGGTTTGGTACTCAGAAGGGCCAAGCATCAGCCCCAGCATTTT.

The rearrangement uses TRBV5-6 and TRBJ2-7; 15 bases agree with TRBD2. After removal of 6 bases from V and 1 base from J, the junction contained 8 bases not matched to a gene. This CDR3 spans 17 amino acids. Per the germline V gene, CDR1 is SGHDT and CDR2 is YYEEEE. The CDR3 sequence: CASTGGLAGGVSYEQYF. The CDR3 coding sequence is TGTGCCAGCACTGGTGGACTAGCGGGAGGGGTTTCCTACGAGCAGTACTTC.

This sequence joins TRBV19 and TRBJ1-5; maybe TRBD1 (6 bases). This CDR3 region has 16 residues. The ends were cut back, 3 bases at V and 3 bases at J, with 15 bases in the middle. Germline CDR1 and CDR2: LNHDA and SQIVND (reference sequence). The CDR3 protein is CASSIRSGATNQPQHF. As DNA, the CDR3 is TGTGCCAGTAGTATCCGGTCGGGGGCGACCAATCAGCCCCAGCATTTT.

V gene TRBV19 combines with J gene TRBJ2-1, with a tentative D call TRBD1 (6 bases). Trimming stripped 4 bases from V and 3 bases from J, with 13 bases between. This CDR3 has 15 amino acids. Germline values: CDR1 LNHDA, CDR2 SQIVND (reference sequence). In DNA, the CDR3 is TGTGCCAGTAGTAACGACAGGACGGTCTACAATGAGCAGTTCTTC. It translates to CASSNDRTVYNEQFF.

The rearrangement uses TRBV4-3 and TRBJ2-5, with D possibly matching TRBD1 (5 bases). V gave up 4 bases and J gave up 4 bases, with 10 bases separating them. The CDR3 extends over 13 amino acids. Germline values: CDR1 LGHNA, CDR2 YSLEER. The CDR3, as DNA: TGCGCCAGCAGCCTAAGGGGATCAGAGACCCAGTACTTC. This translates into CASSLRGSETQYF.

This sequence joins TRBV6-5 and TRBJ2-5, with a weak D call TRBD1 (6 bases). CDR1 is MNHEY and CDR2 is SVGAGI in the germline V gene. The CDR3 sequence is 15 residues long. The ends were cut back, 3 bases at V and 5 bases at J, with 16 bases in the middle. Written as DNA, the CDR3 is TGTGCCAGCAGTTATCCAGGGGCGGGCGTGGAGACCCAGTACTTC. This sequence encodes CASSYPGAGVETQYF.

The rearrangement joins TRBV27 to TRBJ1-2; 8 bases align to TRBD1. Trimming cost V 4 bases and J 8 bases; bases outside gene matches: 9. CDR1 is MNHEY, CDR2 SMNVEV, per germline (reference sequence). The CDR3 runs to 14 residues. CDR3 protein: CASSSIDRGEGYTF. CDR3 sequence (DNA): TGTGCCAGCAGTTCGATCGACAGGGGAGAAGGCTACACCTTC.

Turning to this clonotype: The junction does not match germline at one end; this may be a read error. The chain's CDR3 is CSVEKRDTEAFF. The CDR3 nucleotides are TGCAGCGTTGAAAAGAGGGATACTGAGGCTTTCTTT. V gene TRBV29-1 combines with J gene TRBJ1-1; the D is unclear. Germline assignment: CDR1 SQVTM and CDR2 ANQGSEA. The CDR3 is 12 amino acids.

The rearrangement joins TRBV29-1 to TRBJ1-1; no clear D gene. V dropped 6 bases and J dropped 0 bases, with 8 bases sitting between them. The CDR3 covers 12 residues. Germline CDR1 and CDR2: SQVTM and ANQGSEA. The DNA of the CDR3 is TGCAGCGTGAACAGTGTGAACACTGAAGCTTTCTTT. This gives the protein CSVNSVNTEAFF.